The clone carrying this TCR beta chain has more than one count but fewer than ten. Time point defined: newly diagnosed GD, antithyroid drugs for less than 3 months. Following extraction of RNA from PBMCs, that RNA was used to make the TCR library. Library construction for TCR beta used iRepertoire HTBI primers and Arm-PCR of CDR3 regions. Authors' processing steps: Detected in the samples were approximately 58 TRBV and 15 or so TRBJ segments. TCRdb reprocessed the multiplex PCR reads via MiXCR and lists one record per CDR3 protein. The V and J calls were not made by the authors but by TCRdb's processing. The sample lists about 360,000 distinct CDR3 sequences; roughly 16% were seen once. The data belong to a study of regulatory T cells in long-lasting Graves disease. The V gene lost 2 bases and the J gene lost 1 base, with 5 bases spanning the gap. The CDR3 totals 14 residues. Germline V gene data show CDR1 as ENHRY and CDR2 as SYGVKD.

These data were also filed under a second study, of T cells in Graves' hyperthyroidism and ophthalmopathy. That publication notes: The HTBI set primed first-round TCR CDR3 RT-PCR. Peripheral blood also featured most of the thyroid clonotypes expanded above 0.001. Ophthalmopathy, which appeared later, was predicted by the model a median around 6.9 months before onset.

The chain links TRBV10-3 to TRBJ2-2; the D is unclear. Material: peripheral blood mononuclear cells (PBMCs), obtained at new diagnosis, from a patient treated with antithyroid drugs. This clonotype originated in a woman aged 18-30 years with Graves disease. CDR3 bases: TGTGCCATCAGTGAGCTGAAGAACACCGGGGAGCTGTTTTTT. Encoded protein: CAISELKNTGELFF.